Below, 20 T cell receptor beta chains from the same sample are listed, as sequenced in a study of blood T cells in healthy people across ages (dated by TCRdb to about 2015). Receptor amplification or capture employed 5' RACE. The sequencing machine was an Illumina HiSeq 2500. A second PCR of about 7 to 12 cycles was performed with a sample-barcoded 5' primer and a J-beta primer mix. The public sequencing data were trimmed at Q25 with fastp and processed into clonotypes with MiXCR by TCRdb, which kept only in-frame beta chains. Rows are unified per CDR3 protein, each entry keeping the most common DNA and genes. The sample records around 670,000 distinct CDR3 sequences, under 30% of which are singletons. The top ten clones comprise 15% to 19% of the sample. Material: blood. The source is a woman older than 75 in good health.

This clonotype was recorded many times. J is TRBJ2-3 and V is TRBV7-2; D remains ambiguous. Trimming removed 5 bases at V and 2 bases at J, with 11 bases between. Germline values: CDR1 SGHTA, CDR2 FQGNSA. This CDR3 comprises 14 residues. CDR3 DNA: TGTGCCAGCAGCCGCACAGATTCCACAGATACGCAGTATTTT. This codes for CASSRTDSTDTQYF.

As concerns this clonotype: One junction end disagrees with the germline gene, perhaps due to a read error. The chain combines TRBV7-7 with TRBJ2-7; 7 nucleotides agree with TRBD2. The CDR3 sequence is 14 residues long. Germline values: CDR1 SSHAT, CDR2 FNYEAQ (reference sequence). In DNA, the CDR3 is TGTGCTAGCAGCCAAAGCGGGATGCTGGGGGAGCAGTACTTC. Residues: CASSQSGMLGEQYF.

This chain connects TRBV20-1 to TRBJ2-1, with TRBD1 identical over 7 bases. Trimming took 4 bases from V and 7 from J; bases not matched to a gene: 7. The germline gives CDR1 DFQATT, CDR2 SNEGSKA (reference sequence). The CDR3 is 13 residues long. This chain's CDR3 is CSAKGTADNEQFF. In DNA, the CDR3 is TGCAGTGCTAAAGGGACAGCGGATAATGAGCAGTTCTTC.

This clonotype appeared many times. The V and J genes are TRBV6-2 or TRBV6-3 and TRBJ2-7; D may correspond to TRBD1 or TRBD2 (5 bases each). The CDR3 runs 13 residues. Deletions cut 2 bases from V and 7 bases from J, with 12 bases between. Germline V gene sequence: CDR1 MNHEY, CDR2 SVGEGT. DNA of the CDR3: TGTGCCAGCAGTTACGAGAGGGGTAGGGAGCAGTACTTC. Translation: CASSYERGREQYF.

In this sample, this clonotype turned up many times. The chain carries TRBV20-1 and TRBJ2-3; D assignment may be TRBD1 or TRBD2 (5 bases each). Deletions cut 0 bases from V and 9 bases from J, with 19 bases between. The germline V gene encodes CDR1 DFQATT and CDR2 SNEGSKA (reference sequence). The CDR3 contains 15 residues. CDR3 DNA: TGCAGTGCTAGAGACCCTAGCCCTAGGGGCCGCACGCAGTATTTT. Its protein is CSARDPSPRGRTQYF.

The table lists this clonotype with many counts. The chain links TRBV20-1 to TRBJ1-6; D ambiguous. Germline-derived CDR1 and CDR2 are DFQATT and SNEGSKA (reference sequence). The CDR3 runs 14 residues. V lost 2 bases to trimming and J lost 9 bases, with 14 bases between them. CDR3 amino acids: CSARRLTGGSPLHF. The CDR3 coding sequence is TGCAGTGCTAGAAGGCTGACGGGAGGTTCACCCCTCCACTTT.

A few counts support this clonotype. This chain joins TRBV7-8 and TRBJ1-2; 10 bases are shared with TRBD1. V lost 1 base and J lost 3; bases outside the gene matches: 2. CDR1 and CDR2 from the germline V gene are SGHVS and FQNEAQ. CDR3 length: 15 amino acids. The CDR3 loop is CASSLEGTGDYGYTF. CDR3 bases: TGTGCCAGCAGCTTAGAGGGGACAGGGGACTATGGCTACACCTTC.

This clonotype was counted at least ten times. J is TRBJ2-1 and V is TRBV10-3; TRBD2 might be the D (5 bases). The V gene's germline CDR1 is ENHRY and CDR2 SYGVKD. The CDR3 consists of 11 residues. With 10 bases removed from V and 9 bases from J, the gap between germline ends came to 13 bases. CDR3 DNA: TGTGCCACTGGGAGTTTGAGTGAGCAGTTCTTC. Translation: CATGSLSEQFF.

In its sample, this clonotype was seen many times. This chain links TRBV11-3 with TRBJ2-7; TRBD2 is a possible D gene (6 bases). The CDR3 extends over 13 amino acids. Trimming left V 5 bases short and J 3 bases short, with 11 bases between. Germline CDR1 SGHNT, CDR2 YENEEA. The CDR3 coding sequence is TGTGCCAGCAGCCAGGGACTCAACTACGAGCAGTACTTC. Protein sequence: CASSQGLNYEQYF.

Many counts were recorded for this clonotype. V and J are TRBV6-1 and TRBJ2-6; 7 bases map to TRBD2. V shed 4 bases, J shed 4 bases, and the junction held 10 bases outside the gene matches. The CDR3 totals 17 residues. Germline CDR1 MNHNS, CDR2 SASEGT. The CDR3 here is CASSVTRGVAGANVLTF. As DNA, the CDR3 is TGTGCCAGCAGTGTCACCCGGGGGGTTGCCGGGGCCAACGTCCTGACTTTC.

This clonotype was recorded many times. The rearrangement links TRBV7-3 to TRBJ2-6, with 8 bases aligning to TRBD1. Germline trimming cut 5 bases from V and 0 bases from J; bases unmatched to any gene: 15. The CDR3 totals 20 residues. Germline V gene data show CDR1 as SGHTA and CDR2 as FQGTGA. This CDR3 is CASSPILPGQAYSGANVLTF. The CDR3 coding sequence is TGTGCCAGCAGCCCGATTTTACCGGGACAGGCCTACTCTGGGGCCAACGTCCTGACTTTC. Full variable domain (rest looked up from reference TRBV7-3 and TRBJ2-6): GAGVSQTPSNKVTEKGKYVELRCDPISGHTALYWYRQSLGQGPEFLIYFQGTGAADDSGLPNDRFFAVRPEGSVSTLKIQRTERGDSAVYLCASSPILPGQAYSGANVLTFGAGSRLTVL.

This clonotype was seen many times. The chain employs TRBV14 and TRBJ2-1, with D uncertain. This CDR3 spans 16 amino acids. V was trimmed by 3 bases and J by 7 bases, leaving 19 bases between them. Germline CDR1 is SGHDN and CDR2 is FVKESK. The CDR3 nucleotides read TGTGCCAGCAGCCAGAGAAGGGCCTTGGGGTGGAATGAGCAGTTCTTC. It translates to CASSQRRALGWNEQFF.

CDR3 residues: CSVDWGTEAFF. The CDR3 region has the DNA TGCAGCGTTGACTGGGGTACTGAAGCTTTCTTT. This chain connects TRBV29-1 to TRBJ1-1; D unclear. The CDR3 sequence is 11 residues long. The V end was cut by 3 bases, the J end by 5 bases, with 7 bases between. Germline loops: CDR1 SQVTM, CDR2 ANQGSEA. Looking up the rest from reference TRBV29-1 and TRBJ1-1 gives the full variable domain: SAVISQKPSRDICQRGTSLTIQCQVDSQVTMMFWYRQQPGQSLTLIATANQGSEATYESGFVIDKFPISRPNLTFSTLTVSNMSPEDSSIYLCSVDWGTEAFFGQGTRLTVV.

This clonotype was counted many times. The rearrangement links TRBV10-2 to TRBJ2-3, with D uncertain. The germline gives CDR1 WSHSY, CDR2 SAAADI. V was trimmed by 5 bases and J by 1 base, leaving 19 bases between them. CDR3 length: 17 amino acids. CDR3 sequence reads: CASSMIGLRGGTDTQYF. The CDR3 DNA follows: TGCGCCAGCAGTATGATTGGGTTGCGAGGCGGCACAGATACGCAGTATTTT.

The chain carries TRBV7-2 and TRBJ2-7, with D tentatively TRBD2 (5 bases). CDR3 length equals 16 residues. V lost 1 base and J lost 2, with 15 bases in between. In germline, CDR1 is SGHTA, CDR2 FQGNSA. CDR3 protein: CASSLEGAVRPYEQYF. The CDR3 region has the DNA TGTGCCAGCAGCTTAGAGGGAGCGGTTAGGCCCTACGAGCAGTACTTC.

The chain is built from TRBV20-1 and TRBJ2-1, with TRBD2 identical over 8 bases. This CDR3 region has 14 residues. Losses at the gene ends were 3 bases for V and 10 bases for J; bases not matched to a gene: 11. Germline V CDR1 and CDR2: DFQATT, SNEGSKA (reference sequence). The CDR3: CSARSGGRAWEQFF. DNA of the CDR3: TGCAGTGCTAGGAGCGGGGGCCGGGCTTGGGAGCAGTTCTTC.

This clonotype showed up many times. V usage is TRBV20-1 and J usage is TRBJ2-7, with D possibly matching TRBD2 (7 bases). The CDR3 consists of 13 residues. The V end was cut by 2 bases, the J end by 4 bases, with 12 bases between. Germline-derived CDR1 and CDR2 are DFQATT and SNEGSKA (reference sequence). The CDR3 spells CSARWGGRYEQYF. The CDR3 DNA follows: TGCAGTGCTAGATGGGGGGGGCGGTACGAGCAGTACTTC.

As to this clonotype: This sequence may be a read error, since a much larger clone differs from it by one base. Here the CDR3 omits its conserved ending phenylalanine or tryptophan, so a read error is the likely source. The chain employs TRBV20-1 and TRBJ2-1; perhaps D is TRBD1 or TRBD2 (6 bases each). Germline V CDR1 and CDR2: DFQATT, SNEGSKA (reference sequence). The CDR3 runs 14 residues. The CDR3 sequence: CSQEGGASDNEQFC. CDR3 nucleotide sequence: TGCAGCCAAGAGGGGGGAGCTTCCGACAATGAGCAGTTCTGC.

CDR3 DNA sequence: TGTGCCAGCAAACTAGCGGGGACGAACACCGGGGAGCTGTTTTTT. As protein: CASKLAGTNTGELFF. The rearrangement links TRBV6-5 to TRBJ2-2; the match to TRBD2 covers 10 bases. The germline CDR1 and CDR2 sequences are MNHEY and SVGAGI. The CDR3 is 15 amino acids. V lost 7 bases and J lost 0; bases outside the gene matches: 2.

This clonotype was counted only a few times. This chain uses TRBV28 with TRBJ2-5; 9 bases are shared with TRBD1. The end of the DNA aligns better with TRBJ2-7, so the J call may be wrong. The CDR3 sequence is 15 residues long. Germline V lookup: CDR1 MDHEN, CDR2 SYDVKM. CDR3 residues: CASSLPGTGMSEQYF. CDR3 nucleotide sequence: TGTGCCAGCAGTTTACCTGGGACAGGGATGAGCGAGCAGTACTTC.